This TCR beta chain emerged from a study of CD8+ T cells in alopecia areata. Overall study: Oral tofacitinib (5 to 10 mg twice daily) was administered to treated patients.

The CDR3 extends over 15 amino acids. Germline lookup yields CDR1 LGHNA and CDR2 YSLEER. The J segment lost 4 bases and the V segment lost 5 bases, leaving 7 bases of the junction unmatched. Extracted RNA was reverse transcribed into cDNA, the sequencing template. Libraries were prepared by immunoSEQ multiplex PCR; TCRdb keeps only in-frame clonotypes and omits some of them. The sample carries 150,000 to 200,000 clones, over 50% recorded once. Obtained from alopecia areata patients were lesional scalp punch biopsies along with peripheral blood. This sequence joins TRBV4-3 and TRBJ1-5, with 8 bases identical to TRBD1. Sequenced material: CD4+ T cells sorted from blood, taken at week 0. The source of this sequence is a human donor with alopecia areata. Here the CDR3 DNA reads TGCGCCAGCAGCACGCGGACAGGGCGAAATCAGCCCCAGCATTTT. This gives the protein CASSTRTGRNQPQHF.